These 8 T cell receptor beta chains came from one sample sequenced in a study of technical replicates of blood from a few donors. Some clones are missing from TCRdb's copy, which holds only in-frame ones; the method was immunoSEQ multiplex PCR. Among tens of thousands of clones listed, about 90% were seen once. Sequences were obtained from T cells isolated from PBMCs. The receptors derive from a human donor in good health.

V usage is TRBV19 and J usage is TRBJ2-1, with TRBD2 matching over 14 bases. The CDR3 runs to 17 residues. Germline V gives CDR1 LNHDA, CDR2 SQIVND (reference sequence). V dropped 7 bases and J dropped 4; count of bases not matched to a gene: 9. This CDR3 reads CASKGLAGALPYNEQFF. The CDR3 region has the DNA TGTGCCAGTAAGGGACTAGCGGGAGCCCTTCCTTACAATGAGCAGTTCTTC.

The V gene is TRBV28, the J gene TRBJ2-1; D call uncertain. Germline CDR1 and CDR2: MDHEN and SYDVKM. Deletions cut 5 bases from V and 2 bases from J, with 4 bases between. This CDR3 spans 12 amino acids. The CDR3 loop reads CASSSAYNEQFF. The DNA for the CDR3 is TGTGCCAGCAGTAGCGCCTACAATGAGCAGTTCTTC.

The chain uses TRBV27 and TRBJ2-1, with TRBD2 identical over 9 bases. Germline V gives CDR1 MNHEY, CDR2 SMNVEV (reference sequence). After removal of 6 bases from V and 4 bases from J, the junction contained 4 bases not matched to a gene. The CDR3 runs to 14 residues. Written as DNA, the CDR3 is TGTGCCAGCAGGGCGGGGGGGGCTTACAATGAGCAGTTCTTC. Encoded protein: CASRAGGAYNEQFF.

The chain joins TRBV2 to TRBJ2-3; 12 bases are a match to TRBD2. Trimming removed 7 bases from V and 7 bases from J; junction bases left unmatched: 6. Germline CDR1 is SNHLY and CDR2 is FYNNEI. The CDR3 sequence is 14 residues long. This CDR3 reads CASTSGRAGYTQYF. The CDR3 nucleotides read TGTGCCAGCACTAGCGGGAGGGCCGGGTATACGCAGTATTTT.

The chain recombines TRBV2 with TRBJ2-3; D is possibly TRBD2 (6 bases). Germline V lookup: CDR1 SNHLY, CDR2 FYNNEI. The length of the CDR3 is 15 residues. V was pared by 11 bases and J by 3 bases, with 21 bases between. The CDR3 bases are TGTGCCCGTACAGATGCAAGTGGGAGGACAGATACGCAGTATTTT. Its protein is CARTDASGRTDTQYF.

V usage is TRBV13 and J usage is TRBJ2-1; TRBD2 agrees at 11 bases. The CDR3 sequence is 16 residues long. The germline gives CDR1 PRHDT, CDR2 FYEKMQ (reference sequence). The J segment lost 7 bases and the V segment lost 5 bases, leaving 10 bases of the junction unmatched. The CDR3 spells CASSLLLAGGLNEQFF. DNA for the CDR3: TGTGCCAGCAGCCTCCTTCTAGCGGGGGGTTTGAATGAGCAGTTCTTC.

This rearrangement joins TRBV20-1 to TRBJ2-7; D not resolved. V was trimmed by 7 bases and J by 5 bases, leaving 9 bases between them. Germline CDR1 is DFQATT and CDR2 is SNEGSKA (reference sequence). This CDR3 has 10 residues. CDR3 in DNA: TGCAGTGTAGAGAAAGACGAGCAGTACTTC. Encoded protein: CSVEKDEQYF.

This rearrangement joins TRBV30 to TRBJ1-2; possibly TRBD1 for D (6 bases). Germline V gives CDR1 GTSNPN, CDR2 SVGIG (reference sequence). The CDR3 has 12 residues. V was trimmed by 5 bases and J by 4 bases, leaving 11 bases between them. The CDR3 nucleotides read TGTGCCTGGGAGGGGGGGCCCTATGGCTACACCTTC. Translated: CAWEGGPYGYTF.